The present TCR beta chain was sequenced within a study of CD8+ T cells in alopecia areata. Overall study findings and caveats: The study found TCR sharing across patients less clear than in mice, possibly for HLA reasons. While tofacitinib was given, many expanded lesional clones persisted in scalp and blood.

The CDR3 is made up of 12 amino acids. The V end was cut by 3 bases, the J end by 4 bases, with 9 bases between. Germline V gives CDR1 GTSNPN, CDR2 SVGIG (reference sequence). Treatment indicated: oral pan-JAK inhibitor, 5-10 mg twice daily. Details on this clone: The antigen is not known.

cDNA prepared by RNA extraction and subsequent reverse transcription served as the template for sequencing. Only in-frame clones appear in the TCRdb table, and some are missing; sequencing was by immunoSEQ multiplex PCR. The table lists over 250,000 clones, roughly 63% of them singletons. This TCR was sampled from a human donor with alopecia areata. J is TRBJ1-2 and V is TRBV30; unclear D gene. The input for sequencing was CD4+ T cells sorted from blood, taken at week 52, from a patient treated with tofacitinib. CDR3 nucleotide sequence: TGTGCCTGGAGGTGGTCCTCCTATGGCTACACCTTC. Translating gives CAWRWSSYGYTF. The whole variable domain, remainder taken from reference TRBV30 and TRBJ1-2, is SQTIHQWPATLVQPVGSPLSLECTVEGTSNPNLYWYRQAAGRGLQLLFYSVGIGQISSEVPQNLSASRPQDRQFILSSKKLLLSDSGFYLCAWRWSSYGYTFGSGTRLTVV.